This TCR beta chain was identified during a study of vaccination and CD4 T cells after COVID-19. The Oncomine TCR Beta short-read assay was what sequenced the DNA obtained from cultured CD4+ T cells. Using its own MiXCR run on the PCR reads, TCRdb lists one record per CDR3 protein. The sample yields about 27,000 distinct CDR3 sequences, roughly 60% seen once. About this clonotype: What it binds is unknown.

Sample treatment: roughly 10-day PBMC culture with coronavirus spike peptide pools or control peptides (ViraFEST assay). Peptide pools at about 9.5 ug/ml, together with 10 IU/ml IL-2, were added to cultures of some 2 million PBMCs per well. The CDR3 is 14 residues long. Germline assignment: CDR1 KGHDR and CDR2 SFDVKD. Trimming took 2 bases from V and 5 from J, leaving 12 bases between them. The sequence was collected from a human donor who received a COVID-19 vaccine. The sequences come from CD4+ T cells from blood, cultured in vitro, collected after SARS-CoV-2 vaccination. The chain couples TRBV24-1 to TRBJ2-7; D is uncertain. In nucleotides, the CDR3 is TGTGCCACCAGTGATTCTGTGGTACCCCACGAGCAGTACTTC. Its protein is CATSDSVVPHEQYF.